This TCR beta chain was observed in a study of metastatic and nonmetastatic thyroid tumors. As for the study in general: A comparison of repertoires was made across blood and tumor or nodule tissue from malignant and benign thyroid patients. Study-wide results and caveats: Patients with malignant thyroid tumors reportedly had significantly higher TCR beta diversity than those with benign nodules, in blood and tumor.

In the case of this clone: The antigen is unknown.

In the authors' workflow: Building a distant-metastasis classifier for papillary thyroid cancer drew on CDR3 differences across clinicopathological groups. TCRdb reassembled clones from the PCR reads with MiXCR. The V and J calls and clone size are TCRdb's, not the authors'. Here the sample spans 21,000 or so clones, 10% to 11% being singletons. The ends lost 6 bases at V and 6 bases at J; junction bases unmatched: 2. Germline V gene lookup returns CDR1 SNHLY and CDR2 FYNNEI. The CDR3 has 14 amino acids. Each patient went into thyroid surgery without having received any treatment. Sequenced sample: blood. The receptor's source is a female donor with papillary thyroid cancer or a benign thyroid nodule (not recorded which). Some clones in this sample may be carry-over from other donors' samples. The rearrangement uses TRBV2 and TRBJ2-1, with 13 nucleotides matching TRBD2. The CDR3 is CASSGLAGVNEQFF. CDR3 nucleotide sequence: TGTGCCAGCAGCGGACTAGCGGGAGTCAATGAGCAGTTCTTC.